Reported below is one T cell receptor (beta chain). This clone's antigen is unknown. No base quality information exists; no much larger clone differs at one position. The trim is 3 bases for V and 3 bases for J, with a gap of 13 bases between the germline ends. The germline V gene sets CDR1 to SGHRS and CDR2 to YFSETQ. The CDR3 goes from the cysteine to the phenylalanine over 15 residues. CDR3 DNA only is kept here, 45 bases in frame from base 1. This sample is drawn from a study of CD8+ T cells in alopecia areata (dated 2018 in TCRdb). Notes on the research overall: Treated patients were enrolled in an open-label pilot trial of oral tofacitinib at 5 to 10 mg twice daily for moderate-to-severe alopecia areata. Tofacitinib was administered for 6 to 18 months, and 6 months of follow-up off drug were then conducted to assess delayed response and recurrence. Scalp clonality was compared across normal scalp (n=4), patchy alopecia areata scalp (n=8), and alopecia totalis/universalis scalp (n=8). Biopsies were taken from tofacitinib-treated patients at baseline and again at 4 and 24 weeks into treatment, and several of those patients also had a later scalp biopsy. The SALT score, which quantifies the percentage of affected scalp surface area, was used to measure disease severity in treated patients. RNA was obtained with the PAXgene miRNA kit for fixed scalp, the miRNeasy kit for PBMCs, and the RNeasy kit for mouse skin. TCRbeta CDR3 regions were amplified by immunoSEQ multiplex PCR with 35 Vbeta forward and 13 Jbeta reverse primers. Human TCRbeta sequencing covered scalp tissue and sorted CD4+ and CD8+ peripheral blood T cells from patchy and totalis/universalis alopecia areata patients and healthy controls. The study used high-throughput TCRbeta sequencing to examine T cell clonal expansion in alopecia areata, in both the C3H/HeJ mouse model and human patients. What the study reported, not specific to this receptor: Scalp clonality and the number of expanded CD8+ clones among the top 100 scalp clones were significantly decreased by tofacitinib. Compared with mice, TCR sequences shared between patients were less clear, possibly partly because of HLA diversity across the patient population. During tofacitinib treatment, many expanded lesional clones stuck around in both scalp and blood, and this persistence may partly explain why relapse happens after treatment is stopped. Unlike mouse skin, where gammadelta T cells dominate, normal human skin contains resident alphabeta T cells that get sequenced too, which complicates analysis of the scalp TCR repertoire. Compared with normal scalp, lesional scalp, particularly in alopecia totalis/universalis, had higher clonality and more expanded CD8+ clones, which suggests antigenic drive. Because the treated cohort was small and had just a single nonresponder, larger studies are needed to establish links between baseline CD8+ expansion and response.

The time point label corresponds to: approximately 4 weeks on oral tofacitinib. Reading the label with the study, this specimen's treatment or condition is: oral pan-JAK inhibitor, 5-10 mg twice daily. Lesional scalp punch biopsies and peripheral blood were obtained from alopecia areata patients. PBMCs were isolated by density centrifugation and stained for CD3, CD4 and CD8, after which CD4+ and CD8+ T cells were sorted on a FACSAria. To prepare the library, the immunoSEQ multiplex PCR assay was applied. For TCR sequencing, RNA was extracted from every sample and reverse transcribed into cDNA to serve as template. SuperScript III was used to make first-strand cDNA, primed with a 2:1 mix of oligo-dT and random hexamers. A synthetic immune receptor repertoire was used to measure amplification bias, and any remaining bias was corrected computationally. The study's processing was this. Raw reads were preprocessed to remove errors, and CDR3 was defined according to IMGT conventions as the region from the conserved cysteine to phenylalanine. To get clonality, Shannon entropy was normalized by log2 of the number of productive unique TCRs and the result was subtracted from 1. CD4 or CD8 identity of scalp clones was inferred by cross-referencing scalp TCRbeta sequences with sorted blood CD4 and CD8 repertoires. The table comes from immuneACCESS by way of TCRdb, which keeps in-frame sequences with V and J called. Part of the clones is missing from these tables; in studies checked, under half for an unresolved V gene and the rest for unknown reasons. Clonal size and the V and J genes are those of that table, whereas D and trimming came from the DNA. The sample records 100,000 to 150,000 clones, roughly 55% of which are singletons. The top ten constitute 5% to 7% of the sample.

Sequenced here: CD4+ T cells sorted from blood, sampled at week 4, from a patient treated with tofacitinib. The V and J genes are TRBV5-1 and TRBJ2-1, with TRBD2 perhaps the D gene, on 6 matching bases. The TCR comes from a human donor with alopecia areata. The base sequence is TGCGCCAGCAGCTCCTCCGGCGGGATCTACAATGAGCAGTTCTTC. Its protein is CASSSSGGIYNEQFF.